Listed here are 5 T cell receptor beta chains from one sample, sequenced in a study of blood T cell repertoires in COVID-19. Measured with immunoSEQ multiplex PCR; TCRdb has only the in-frame clones, and not every one. The sample has around 62,000 clones; around 90% are singletons. What was sequenced was peripheral blood. The receptors stem from a woman aged 60-75 years with COVID-19, enrolled during active disease.

The rearrangement links TRBV6-2 or TRBV6-3 to TRBJ2-4, with D possibly being TRBD1 (6 bases). Germline loops: CDR1 MNHEY, CDR2 SVGEGT. Trimming stripped 4 bases from V and 0 bases from J, with 16 bases between. There are 17 residues in the CDR3. The CDR3, as DNA: TGTGCCAGCAGTTCGGACAGCCTTACCCTAGCCAAAAACATTCAGTACTTC. Translation gives CASSSDSLTLAKNIQYF.

V usage is TRBV19 and J usage is TRBJ1-1; possible D gene TRBD1, 5 bases. The germline V gene encodes CDR1 LNHDA and CDR2 SQIVND (reference sequence). The CDR3 spans 15 residues. Trimming shortened V by 9 bases and J by 4 bases, and 21 bases separated the two germline ends. CDR3 protein: CASLGGWAGRTEAFF. As DNA, the CDR3 is TGTGCCAGCCTCGGGGGATGGGCAGGGCGCACTGAAGCTTTCTTT.

The rearrangement uses TRBV11-3 and TRBJ2-7; TRBD2 might be the D (6 bases). With 5 bases removed from V and 3 bases from J, the gap between germline ends came to 14 bases. In germline, CDR1 is SGHNT, CDR2 YENEEA. The CDR3 is made up of 14 amino acids. CDR3 residues: CASSLGLALYEQYF. CDR3 DNA: TGTGCCAGCAGCCTGGGACTGGCCCTCTACGAGCAGTACTTC. The whole variable domain, filled in from reference TRBV11-3 and TRBJ2-7, reads EAGVVQSPRYKIIEKKQPVAFWCNPISGHNTLYWYLQNLGQGPELLIRYENEEAVDDSQLPKDRFSAERLKGVDSTLKIQPAELGDSAVYLCASSLGLALYEQYFGPGTRLTVT.

The chain is built from TRBV29-1 and TRBJ2-3; 10 bases are a match to TRBD2. V shed 3 bases and J 4 bases; nucleotides not matched to a gene: 4. CDR3 size: 14 residues. Germline assignment: CDR1 SQVTM and CDR2 ANQGSEA. The CDR3 sequence: CSVESSGSPDTQYF. DNA of the CDR3: TGCAGCGTTGAGTCTAGCGGGAGCCCAGATACGCAGTATTTT.

This clone was detected once. The chain recombines TRBV18 with TRBJ2-3; TRBD2 agrees at 10 bases. J gave up 7 bases and V 3 bases, and 7 bases lay outside the gene matches. Per germline, CDR1 KGHSH and CDR2 LQKENI. This CDR3 comprises 15 residues. The DNA of the CDR3 is TGTGCCAGCTCACCCGGGCTAGCGGGAGTTAATACGCAGTATTTT. Its translation: CASSPGLAGVNTQYF.